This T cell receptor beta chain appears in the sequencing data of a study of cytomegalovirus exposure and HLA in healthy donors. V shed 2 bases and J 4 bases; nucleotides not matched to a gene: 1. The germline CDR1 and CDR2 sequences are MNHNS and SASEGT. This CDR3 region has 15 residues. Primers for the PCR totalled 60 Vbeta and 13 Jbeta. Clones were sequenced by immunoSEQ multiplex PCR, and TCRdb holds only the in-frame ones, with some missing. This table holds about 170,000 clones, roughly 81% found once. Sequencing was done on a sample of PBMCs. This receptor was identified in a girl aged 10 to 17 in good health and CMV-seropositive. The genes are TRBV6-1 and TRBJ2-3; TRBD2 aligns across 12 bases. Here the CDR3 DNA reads TGTGCCAGCAGTGAACTAGCGGGGGGGCCAGATACGCAGTATTTT. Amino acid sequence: CASSELAGGPDTQYF.